This T cell receptor beta chain stems from a study of blood T cell repertoires in COVID-19. This clone was detected only a few times. After removal of 5 bases from V and 5 bases from J, the junction contained 6 bases not matched to a gene. The CDR3 has 15 residues. CDR1 and CDR2 from the germline V gene are LNHDA and SQIVND (reference sequence). The authors' processing: How many nucleated cells were present was estimated from reference gene primer amplification. Sequenced by immunoSEQ multiplex PCR; TCRdb stores in-frame clones only, minus some. V, J and clone size derive from that table, while D and trimming were established from the DNA sequence. Of 80,000 to 90,000 clones detected, 79% appear once; the ten largest clones hold 11%.

The sequence was collected from a man between 65 and 85 years old with acute or convalescent COVID-19. This rearrangement joins TRBV19 to TRBJ2-2; 9 bases match TRBD1. Sequencing was performed on peripheral blood. The CDR3 is CASSPRTGVTGELFF. As DNA, the CDR3 is TGTGCCAGTAGTCCCCGGACAGGGGTAACCGGGGAGCTGTTTTTT.